This TCR beta chain was sequenced in a study of blood T cell repertoires in COVID-19. Measured with immunoSEQ multiplex PCR; TCRdb has only the in-frame clones, and not every one. The sample lists fewer than 250,000 clones; about four fifths were seen once. Deletions cut 6 bases from V and 10 bases from J, with 16 bases between. Germline-derived CDR1 and CDR2 are MNHEY and SVGAGI. This CDR3 contains 13 residues. This clone was picked up a small number of times. The rearrangement joins TRBV6-5 to TRBJ2-1; TRBD2 is a possible D gene (7 bases). Material for sequencing was PBMCs or T cells enriched from blood (not recorded which). The source is a woman aged 40 to 50 who had recovered from COVID-19. The CDR3 coding sequence is TGTGCCAGCAGCACTCGGGGGAGGGGGGAGCAGTTCTTC. Translated, it gives CASSTRGRGEQFF.